Below, 10 T cell receptor beta chains from the same sample are listed, as sequenced in a study of Ad26.COV2.S vaccination and SARS-CoV-2 variants. Sequenced by immunoSEQ multiplex PCR; TCRdb stores in-frame clones only, minus some. The sample includes a few hundred thousand clones, about 90% of them seen just once. This sample's treatment: about 20 received Ad26.COV2.S at low or high dose, single or two shots; about 5 received placebo; per-sample allocation not given. It was on day 63 after the first vaccine or placebo injection that samples were taken. The sequenced sample was peripheral blood, obtained in a trial of Ad26.COV2.S vaccine versus placebo. The origin of the receptors is a person between 18 and 59 years old who received the Ad26.COV2.S COVID-19 vaccine or a placebo.

In the case of this clone: The sample holds other DNA sequences that translate to the same CDR3. This chain uses TRBV28 with TRBJ2-7, with D hard to call. V lost 2 bases to trimming and J lost 2 bases, with 7 bases between them. CDR3 length: 13 residues. The germline CDR1 and CDR2 sequences are MDHEN and SYDVKM. CDR3 loop: CASSLGRTYEQYF. The CDR3 nucleotides read TGTGCCAGCAGTTTAGGCAGAACCTACGAGCAGTACTTC.

This clone was seen a single time. This chain uses TRBV6-6 with TRBJ1-2; 9 bases align to TRBD1. The CDR3 has 15 residues. V was clipped by 0 bases and J by 4 bases; unmatched bases: 3. The germline gives CDR1 MNHNY, CDR2 SVGAGI (reference sequence). The CDR3 here is CASSYSGTGSYGYTF. The CDR3 DNA sequence: TGTGCCAGCAGTTACTCGGGGACAGGGAGCTATGGCTACACCTTC.

A single count supports this clone. V and J are TRBV6-5 and TRBJ2-7; a possible D gene is TRBD1 (6 bases). V was clipped by 2 bases and J by 5 bases, with 10 bases between them. The CDR3 has 13 amino acids. CDR1 is MNHEY, CDR2 SVGAGI, per germline. CDR3 in DNA: TGTGCCAGCAGTTACGGGGGACAACACGAGCAGTACTTC. Amino acids: CASSYGGQHEQYF.

In its sample, this clone was seen once. V gene TRBV14 combines with J gene TRBJ2-2, with 8 nucleotides matching TRBD1. The germline V gene encodes CDR1 SGHDN and CDR2 FVKESK. Trimming removed 4 bases from V and 4 bases from J; junction bases left unmatched: 5. The CDR3 extends over 15 amino acids. The CDR3 sequence is CASSLGQGLTGELFF. The CDR3 nucleotides read TGTGCCAGCAGCCTTGGACAGGGACTCACCGGGGAGCTGTTTTTT.

This chain uses TRBV19 with TRBJ2-6; 8 bases are shared with TRBD1. V lost 4 bases to trimming and J lost 2 bases; unmatched junction nucleotides: 7. There are 17 residues in the CDR3. Looked up from germline, CDR1 is LNHDA and CDR2 is SQIVND (reference sequence). The CDR3 nucleotides read TGTGCCAGTAGTAGGACAGGGACCTTGGCTGGGGCCAACGTCCTGACTTTC. Translating gives CASSRTGTLAGANVLTF.

V is TRBV27 and J is TRBJ2-7, with TRBD1 matching 7 bases. Germline V lookup: CDR1 MNHEY, CDR2 SMNVEV (reference sequence). V shed 4 bases and J 2 bases; nucleotides not matched to a gene: 8. The CDR3 is 15 residues long. CDR3: CASSYPGTATYEQYF. DNA of the CDR3: TGTGCCAGCAGTTACCCCGGGACAGCCACCTACGAGCAGTACTTC.

The V call is TRBV29-1, the J call TRBJ1-1; a weak D match, TRBD1 (5 bases). Trimming stripped 4 bases from V and 1 base from J, with 22 bases between. The CDR3 spans 17 residues. Germline assignment: CDR1 SQVTM and CDR2 ANQGSEA. This chain's CDR3 is CSVAAPSLSGGNTEAFF. CDR3 sequence (DNA): TGCAGCGTTGCTGCCCCATCTCTGTCTGGGGGGAACACTGAAGCTTTCTTT. The full variable domain, its missing parts supplied by reference TRBV29-1 and TRBJ1-1, is SAVISQKPSRDICQRGTSLTIQCQVDSQVTMMFWYRQQPGQSLTLIATANQGSEATYESGFVIDKFPISRPNLTFSTLTVSNMSPEDSSIYLCSVAAPSLSGGNTEAFFGQGTRLTVV.

The chain joins TRBV7-2 to TRBJ2-1; TRBD1 might be the D (6 bases). Trimming took off 0 bases at V and 8 bases at J, with 14 bases between the two ends. CDR3 length equals 15 residues. Per germline, CDR1 SGHTA and CDR2 FQGNSA. The chain's CDR3 is CASSLAGYRVDEQFF. The DNA of the CDR3 is TGTGCCAGCAGCTTAGCGGGGTACAGGGTGGATGAGCAGTTCTTC.

About this clone itself: Other DNA sequences within the sample encode an identical CDR3. The chain has TRBV5-8 and TRBJ2-1; 12 bases are a match to TRBD2. Unmatched junction bases numbered 2, after V lost 0 bases and J lost 1 base. The CDR3 loop spans 17 amino acids. The germline V gene has CDR1 SGHTS and CDR2 YDEGEE. CDR3 amino acids: CASSLEGLAGSYNEQFF. The DNA of the CDR3 is TGTGCCAGCAGCTTGGAGGGACTAGCGGGTTCCTACAATGAGCAGTTCTTC.

The chain is built from TRBV29-1 and TRBJ1-2, with D possibly TRBD1 on 5 matching bases. The length of the CDR3 is 12 residues. Trimming stripped 7 bases from V and 1 base from J, with 10 bases between. The germline V gene encodes CDR1 SQVTM and CDR2 ANQGSEA. The CDR3, as DNA: TGCAGCGCTGGACAATTTAACTATGGCTACACCTTC. Its translation is CSAGQFNYGYTF.